The rows below give T cell receptor beta chains drawn from one sample of a study of blood T cell repertoires in COVID-19. Generated by immunoSEQ multiplex PCR, the TCRdb table keeps only in-frame clones and is missing some. This sample yields fewer than 85,000 clones, of which around 85% are seen a single time; approximately 4.6% belongs to the top ten. Sequenced input: peripheral blood. The receptors were sampled from an elderly man with acute or convalescent COVID-19. CDR3s include the opening cysteine and the closing phenylalanine or tryptophan. The order of the fields is D gene, V gene, clone size, J gene, CDR3 DNA, CDR3 protein. A D gene is named only where the DNA matches it firmly. Rows give clone size only sometimes, using once, few, many, or a class for an expanded clone.

TRBD2,TRBV7-2,NA,TRBJ2-1,TGTGCCAGCAGCCTGTGGACTAGCGGGAGCAATGAGCAGTTCTTC,CASSLWTSGSNEQFF
NA,TRBV28,NA,TRBJ1-3,TGTGCCAGCAGTTCATCCTCCTTCCCCGGACTGAGAAACACCATATATTTT,CASSSSSFPGLRNTIYF
NA,TRBV7-8,few,TRBJ2-7,TGTGCCAGCAGCCCAGGAAGGAGGGGGCTCTCAATGAACGAGCAGTACTTC,CASSPGRRGLSMNEQYF
NA,TRBV27,NA,TRBJ2-3,TGTGCCAGCAGTCTAGGACTTATGACAGATACGCAGTATTTT,CASSLGLMTDTQYF
NA,TRBV19,NA,TRBJ2-7,TGTGCCAGTAGTCTCCGAGAGGACTACGAGCAGTACTTC,CASSLREDYEQYF
TRBD1,TRBV7-9,NA,TRBJ1-5,TGTGCCAGCAGCTCCGGGACAGGGTTGGATCAGCCCCAGCATTTT,CASSSGTGLDQPQHF
NA,TRBV7-9,NA,TRBJ1-2,TGTGCCAGCAGCGGGTACACAGGGTCTCGCTATGGCTACACCTTC,CASSGYTGSRYGYTF
NA,TRBV29-1,NA,TRBJ1-1,TGCAGCGTTGCCCTAGACAGTGAAGCTTTCTTT,CSVALDSEAFF
TRBD1,TRBV19,NA,TRBJ1-6,TGTGCCAGTACCGGGGACAGGAATAATTCACCCCTCCACTTT,CASTGDRNNSPLHF
TRBD1,TRBV18,NA,TRBJ2-7,TGTGCCAGCCATACAGGGGGTGCCTACGAGCAGTACTTC,CASHTGGAYEQYF
NA,TRBV7-2,NA,TRBJ2-3,TGTGCCAGCAGCCCCTTGCGGGGGCTCAGGGATACGCAGTATTTT,CASSPLRGLRDTQYF
TRBD2,TRBV11-3,once,TRBJ2-1,TGTGCCAGCAGCTTAAGGCGACTAGCGGGAGAGAATGAGCAGTTCTTC,CASSLRRLAGENEQFF
NA,TRBV10-3,NA,TRBJ2-5,TGTGCCATCCACTCAGGGGCCGTTGAAGAGACCCAGTACTTC,CAIHSGAVEETQYF
NA,TRBV5-1,NA,TRBJ1-5,TGCGCCAGCAGCTTGGTGGGCGGGCAGCCCCAGCATTTT,CASSLVGGQPQHF
TRBD1,TRBV28,NA,TRBJ1-2,TGTGCCAGCAGTTGGACAGGGGGAAATGGCTACACCTTC,CASSWTGGNGYTF
TRBD1,TRBV7-2,NA,TRBJ2-7,TGTGCCAGCAGCTCCTTCGGACAGGGGTCCTACGAGCAGTACTTC,CASSSFGQGSYEQYF
NA,TRBV6-5,NA,TRBJ2-3,TGTGCCAGCAGTTACTCGGGGGGAACCACAGATACGCAGTATTTT,CASSYSGGTTDTQYF
NA,TRBV29-1,NA,TRBJ2-3,TGCAGCGTGTCTAGCGCCGGAGGAGATACGCAGTATTTT,CSVSSAGGDTQYF